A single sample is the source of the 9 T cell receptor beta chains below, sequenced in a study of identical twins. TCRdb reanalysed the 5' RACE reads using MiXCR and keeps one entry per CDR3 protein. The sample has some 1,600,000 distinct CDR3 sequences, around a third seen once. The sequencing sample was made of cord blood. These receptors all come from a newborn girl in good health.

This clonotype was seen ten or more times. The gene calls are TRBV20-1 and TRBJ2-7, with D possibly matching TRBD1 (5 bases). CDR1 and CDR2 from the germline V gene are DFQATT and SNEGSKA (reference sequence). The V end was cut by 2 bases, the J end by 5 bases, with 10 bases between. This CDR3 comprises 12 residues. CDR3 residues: CSARQGLDEQYF. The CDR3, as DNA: TGCAGTGCTAGACAGGGTCTCGACGAGCAGTACTTC.

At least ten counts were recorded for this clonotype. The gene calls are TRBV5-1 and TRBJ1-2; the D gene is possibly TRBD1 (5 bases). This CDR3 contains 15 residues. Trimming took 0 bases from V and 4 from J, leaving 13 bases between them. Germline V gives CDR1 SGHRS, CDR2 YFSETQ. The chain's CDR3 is CASSLVGTEGYGYTF. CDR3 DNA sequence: TGCGCCAGCAGCTTGGTGGGGACTGAGGGCTATGGCTACACCTTC.

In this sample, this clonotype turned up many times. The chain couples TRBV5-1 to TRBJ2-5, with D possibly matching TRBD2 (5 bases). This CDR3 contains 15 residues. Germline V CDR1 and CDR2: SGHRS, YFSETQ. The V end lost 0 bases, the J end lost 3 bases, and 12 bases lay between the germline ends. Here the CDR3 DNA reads TGCGCCAGCAGCTTGGATGCGGGTGAGAAAGAGACCCAGTACTTC. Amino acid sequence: CASSLDAGEKETQYF.

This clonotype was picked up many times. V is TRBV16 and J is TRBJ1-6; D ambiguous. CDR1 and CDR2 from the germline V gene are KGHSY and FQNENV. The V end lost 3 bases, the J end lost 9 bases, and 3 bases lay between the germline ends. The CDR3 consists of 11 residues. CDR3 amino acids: CASSHSSPLHF. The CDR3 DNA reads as TGTGCCAGCAGCCACAGTTCACCCCTCCACTTT.

The CDR3 DNA follows: TGTGCCAGCAGCTTGTATGGGCCCTCCTACAATGAGCAGTTCTTC. This sequence encodes CASSLYGPSYNEQFF. The V and J genes are TRBV5-5 and TRBJ2-1; no clear D. Germline V lookup: CDR1 SGHKS, CDR2 YYEKEE (reference sequence). This CDR3 contains 15 residues. Trimming stripped 1 base from V and 0 bases from J, with 8 bases between. The variable domain in full, with the rest retrieved from reference TRBV5-5 and TRBJ2-1, is DAGVTQSPTHLIKTRGQQVTLRCSPISGHKSVSWYQQVLGQGPQFIFQYYEKEERGRGNFPDRFSARQFPNYSSELNVNALLLGDSALYLCASSLYGPSYNEQFFGPGTRLTVL.

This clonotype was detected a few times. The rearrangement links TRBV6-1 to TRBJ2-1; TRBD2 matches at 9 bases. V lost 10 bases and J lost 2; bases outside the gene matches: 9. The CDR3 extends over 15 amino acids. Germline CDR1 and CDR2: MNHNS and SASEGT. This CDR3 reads CAISGGTRAYNEQFF. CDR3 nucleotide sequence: TGTGCCATCAGCGGGGGGACTAGGGCCTACAATGAGCAGTTCTTC.

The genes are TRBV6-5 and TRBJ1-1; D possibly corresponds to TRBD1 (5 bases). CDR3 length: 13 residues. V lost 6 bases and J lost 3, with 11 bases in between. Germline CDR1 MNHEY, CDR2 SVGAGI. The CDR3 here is CASRMDIYTEAFF. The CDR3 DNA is TGTGCCAGCAGAATGGACATTTACACTGAAGCTTTCTTT.

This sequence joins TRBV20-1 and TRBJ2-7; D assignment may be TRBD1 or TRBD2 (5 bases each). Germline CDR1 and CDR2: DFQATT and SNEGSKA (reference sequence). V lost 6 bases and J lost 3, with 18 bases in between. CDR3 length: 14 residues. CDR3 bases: TGCAGTGCCCTCGGGACGGACTTATACTACGAGCAGTACTTC. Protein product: CSALGTDLYYEQYF.

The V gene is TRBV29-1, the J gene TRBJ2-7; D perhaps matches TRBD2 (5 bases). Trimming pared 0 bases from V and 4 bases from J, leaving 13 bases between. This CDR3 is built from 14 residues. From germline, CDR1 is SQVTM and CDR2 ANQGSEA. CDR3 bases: TGCAGCGTTGAAGAAGGGAGCGGTGGATACGAGCAGTACTTC. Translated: CSVEEGSGGYEQYF.